Many counts were recorded for the clone carrying this T cell receptor beta chain. The CDR3 is 13 amino acids. After removal of 6 bases from V and 10 bases from J, the junction contained 8 bases not matched to a gene. Germline CDR1 and CDR2: WSHSY and SAAADI. The entry originates in a study of CD4 and CD8 cells across lung adenocarcinoma regions. Samples came from patients with localized non-small cell lung adenocarcinoma. A single record per CDR3 protein comes from TCRdb applying MiXCR to the PCR reads. The sample holds about 25,000 distinct CDR3 sequences, approximately 53% seen once. The receptor was isolated from a male donor with lung adenocarcinoma. The CD4 and CD8 labels of this study may be unreliable. This chain connects TRBV10-2 to TRBJ2-1; 8 positions match TRBD1. Input material: CD8+ T cells from the center of a lung tumor. CDR3 in DNA: TGCGCCAGCAGCCCCTCGAGACAGGGGGAGCAGTTCTTC. It is translated as CASSPSRQGEQFF.